The 19 T cell receptor beta chains below were found in one sample sequenced in a study of T cells after somatic rescue of genetic block. TCRdb keeps only in-frame clones here, not all; method: immunoSEQ multiplex PCR. The sample carries 50,000 to 60,000 clones, around 96% recorded once. Input material: peripheral blood mononuclear cells (PBMCs). Receptors were obtained from a child in the first two years of life.

The rearrangement links TRBV2 to TRBJ1-5; 10 bases agree with TRBD1. The CDR3 runs 15 residues. With 6 bases clipped from V and 6 bases from J, the junction kept 8 bases outside the gene matches. From germline, CDR1 is SNHLY and CDR2 FYNNEI. CDR3 sequence: CASSAGTGEAQPQHF. The DNA of the CDR3 is TGTGCCAGCAGCGCTGGGACAGGGGAGGCTCAGCCCCAGCATTTT. Based on the CDR3 plus reference TRBV2 and TRBJ1-5, the full variable domain is EPEVTQTPSHQVTQMGQEVILRCVPISNHLYFYWYRQILGQKVEFLVSFYNNEISEKSEIFDDQFSVERPDGSNFTLKIRSTKLEDSAMYFCASSAGTGEAQPQHFGDGTRLSIL.

This chain links TRBV25-1 with TRBJ2-2; TRBD2 matches 7 bases. The CDR3 is 14 amino acids. Trimming took 5 bases from V and 4 from J; bases not matched to a gene: 4. Germline V gene sequence: CDR1 MGHDK, CDR2 SYGVNS. CDR3 sequence: CASSHSGVTGELFF. In DNA, the CDR3 is TGTGCCAGCAGTCACAGCGGGGTCACCGGGGAGCTGTTTTTT. Filled out from reference TRBV25-1 and TRBJ2-2, the complete variable domain reads EADIYQTPRYLVIGTGKKITLECSQTMGHDKMYWYQQDPGMELHLIHYSYGVNSTEKGDLSSESTVSRIRTEHFPLTLESARPSHTSQYLCASSHSGVTGELFFGEGSRLTVL.

This chain links TRBV9 with TRBJ1-2, with 7 bases lining up with TRBD1. J was trimmed by 6 bases and V by 7 bases; bases with no gene match: 9. Germline CDR1 is SGDLS and CDR2 is YYNGEE. The CDR3 consists of 13 residues. CDR3 in amino acids: CASGLQGGDGYTF. The CDR3, as DNA: TGTGCCAGCGGCCTCCAGGGGGGAGATGGCTACACCTTC. The full variable domain, in which reference TRBV9 and TRBJ1-2 provide the parts outside the CDR3, is DSGVTQTPKHLITATGQRVTLRCSPRSGDLSVYWYQQSLDQGLQFLIQYYNGEERAKGNILERFSAQQFPDLHSELNLSSLELGDSALYFCASGLQGGDGYTFGSGTRLTVV.

The chain joins TRBV4-2 to TRBJ2-7; 15 bases agree with TRBD2. CDR1 is LGHNA and CDR2 is YNFKEQ in the germline V gene. The J segment lost 2 bases and the V segment lost 4 bases, leaving 0 bases of the junction unmatched. This CDR3 is 15 amino acids long. This chain's CDR3 is CASSRTSGRAYEQYF. CDR3 nucleotides: TGTGCCAGCAGCCGGACTAGCGGGAGGGCCTACGAGCAGTACTTC.

The chain couples TRBV2 to TRBJ2-1; possibly TRBD2 for D (6 bases). CDR3 length: 15 amino acids. The germline V and J ends were trimmed by 1 base and 4 bases, with 11 bases remaining between them. Per the germline V gene, CDR1 is SNHLY and CDR2 is FYNNEI. CDR3 in amino acids: CASSEERGLYNEQFF. As DNA, the CDR3 is TGTGCCAGCAGTGAAGAAAGGGGACTGTACAATGAGCAGTTCTTC.

The chain uses TRBV2 and TRBJ1-2, with D perhaps matching TRBD1 (6 bases). V was shortened by 4 bases and J by 5 bases, with 11 bases between the two germline ends. The CDR3 loop spans 13 amino acids. Germline loops: CDR1 SNHLY, CDR2 FYNNEI. CDR3 DNA sequence: TGTGCCAGCAGTGGACAGGCCCTATATGGCTACACCTTC. Amino acid sequence: CASSGQALYGYTF.

The chain combines TRBV6-5 with TRBJ2-7; no definite D call. CDR1 and CDR2 (germline): MNHEY, SVGAGI. The CDR3 totals 11 residues. V lost 5 bases and J 3 bases, leaving 5 bases between the germline ends. CDR3 sequence reads: CASSRDYEQYF. The CDR3 region has the DNA TGTGCCAGCAGTAGGGACTACGAGCAGTACTTC.

This sequence joins TRBV6-6 and TRBJ1-4; no firm D call. Trimming took off 5 bases at V and 8 bases at J, with 15 bases between the two ends. The CDR3 totals 14 residues. The V gene's germline CDR1 is MNHNY and CDR2 SVGAGI (reference sequence). In DNA form, the CDR3 reads TGTGCCAGCAGTCCAAGTGCAACAAGCGAAAAACTGTTTTTT. It specifies CASSPSATSEKLFF.

This chain links TRBV5-4 with TRBJ2-7, with TRBD2 matching 8 bases. The CDR3 is 15 amino acids. J was trimmed by 2 bases and V by 0 bases; bases with no gene match: 4. Germline V gives CDR1 SGHNT, CDR2 YYREEE (reference sequence). The CDR3 here is CASSLEGTRAYEQYF. The CDR3, as DNA: TGTGCCAGCAGCTTGGAGGGGACTAGAGCCTACGAGCAGTACTTC.

This clone was detected only once. This chain connects TRBV6-6 to TRBJ2-7; unclear D gene. This CDR3 has 12 residues. The germline V gene encodes CDR1 MNHNY and CDR2 SVGAGI (reference sequence). The V gene lost 6 bases and the J gene lost 3 bases, with 9 bases spanning the gap. The DNA of the CDR3 is TGTGCCAGCAGCCGCAGGTACTACGAGCAGTACTTC. It specifies CASSRRYYEQYF.

The J gene is TRBJ2-2, the V gene TRBV7-3, with TRBD2 identical over 7 bases. The V gene end was trimmed by 2 bases and the J gene end by 4 bases; junction bases not matched to a gene: 4. CDR1 SGHTA and CDR2 FQGTGA come from the germline V gene. The CDR3 totals 15 residues. The CDR3 DNA reads as TGTGCCAGCAGCTTACAACGGGAGGTCACCGGGGAGCTGTTTTTT. It specifies CASSLQREVTGELFF.

As to this clone: Mismatch with germline at one junction end may stem from a read error. The rearrangement uses TRBV4-1 and TRBJ2-1; 10 positions agree with TRBD1. From germline, CDR1 is MGHRA and CDR2 YSYEKL. There are 13 residues in the CDR3. The CDR3 DNA reads TGCGCCAGCAGCCAAGAAGTGTGGGACAGGGGCCTCTTC. This encodes CASSQEVWDRGLF.

The rearrangement joins TRBV2 to TRBJ2-5, with 7 bases that match TRBD2. Trimming at V came to 4 bases and at J to 4 bases, leaving 9 bases not matched to a gene. CDR1 SNHLY and CDR2 FYNNEI come from the germline V gene. This CDR3 is built from 15 residues. CDR3 amino acids: CASSVLRGSTETQYF. The DNA for the CDR3 is TGTGCCAGCAGTGTCCTGCGCGGGAGCACAGAGACCCAGTACTTC. Supplemented by reference TRBV2 and TRBJ2-5, the full variable domain reads EPEVTQTPSHQVTQMGQEVILRCVPISNHLYFYWYRQILGQKVEFLVSFYNNEISEKSEIFDDQFSVERPDGSNFTLKIRSTKLEDSAMYFCASSVLRGSTETQYFGPGTRLLVL.

The rearrangement uses TRBV5-1 and TRBJ2-1; 10 bases agree with TRBD2. The length of the CDR3 is 19 residues. The junction had 13 bases not matched to a gene; V was cut back by 0 bases and J by 4 bases. Germline CDR1 reads SGHRS; CDR2 reads YFSETQ. DNA of the CDR3: TGCGCCAGCAGCTTGGTAAGCGGGAGGGCCTGGGGTCGATACAATGAGCAGTTCTTC. Translation: CASSLVSGRAWGRYNEQFF.

CDR3: CASSLSGLAWTGELFF. CDR3 sequence (DNA): TGTGCCAGCAGTTTATCGGGGCTAGCTTGGACCGGGGAGCTGTTTTTT. The chain is built from TRBV27 and TRBJ2-2; D is perhaps TRBD1 or TRBD2 (5 bases each). Trimming stripped 0 bases from V and 5 bases from J, with 13 bases between. This CDR3 comprises 16 residues. From germline, CDR1 is MNHEY and CDR2 SMNVEV (reference sequence).

This CDR3 is CASSQDSLKRGGNTEAFF. CDR3 nucleotides: TGCGCCAGCAGCCAAGATAGCCTAAAAAGGGGCGGGAACACTGAAGCTTTCTTT. The genes are TRBV4-1 and TRBJ1-1, with a possible D match to TRBD1 (5 bases). The length of the CDR3 is 18 residues. The ends were cut back, 0 bases at V and 1 base at J, with 18 bases in the middle. Per the germline V gene, CDR1 is MGHRA and CDR2 is YSYEKL.

The chain uses TRBV4-2 and TRBJ1-4; weak D call: TRBD1 (5 bases). Between the trimmed V and J ends, which lost 1 base and 1 base, there was a span of 7 bases. Per germline, CDR1 LGHNA and CDR2 YNFKEQ. The CDR3 totals 15 residues. Written as DNA, the CDR3 is TGTGCCAGCAGCCAAGGGGGGGTAACTAATGAAAAACTGTTTTTT. This translates into CASSQGGVTNEKLFF.

This chain connects TRBV7-2 to TRBJ2-7, with TRBD2 identical over 7 bases. This CDR3 has 13 residues. CDR1 is SGHTA and CDR2 is FQGNSA in the germline V gene. The V segment lost 2 bases and the J segment 6 bases; nucleotides outside the gene matches: 4. The CDR3 DNA reads as TGTGCCAGCAGCTTACGCGGGAGAGGCGAGCAGTACTTC. It codes for CASSLRGRGEQYF. Complete variable domain (other parts from reference TRBV7-2 and TRBJ2-7): GAGVSQSPSNKVTEKGKDVELRCDPISGHTALYWYRQSLGQGLEFLIYFQGNSAPDKSGLPSDRFSAERTGGSVSTLTIQRTQQEDSAVYLCASSLRGRGEQYFGPGTRLTVT.

This chain uses TRBV28 with TRBJ2-7; 9 positions agree with TRBD2. V shed 10 bases, J shed 0 bases, and the junction held 4 bases outside the gene matches. Germline CDR1 reads MDHEN; CDR2 reads SYDVKM. The CDR3 is 13 residues long. Here the CDR3 DNA reads TGTGCCATCGGACTAGCGAACTCCTACGAGCAGTACTTC. This encodes CAIGLANSYEQYF.